The 5 T cell receptor beta chains presented below share a single source sample, sequenced in a study of shared clonotypes between healthy human individuals. The assay was immunoSEQ multiplex PCR, and TCRdb's table has in-frame clones only and misses some. The table records 2 million to 3 million clones, more than 85% of them present only once. What was sequenced was naive CD4+ T cells from PBMCs. Subset given: CD45RA+ positively selected. The receptors come from a man between 18 and 35 years old in good health. Some clones in this sample may be carry-over from other donors' samples.

The rearrangement uses TRBV7-8 and TRBJ2-3; 8 nucleotides agree with TRBD2. V lost 5 bases, J lost 3 bases, and 10 bases stayed unmatched. The CDR3 sequence is 16 residues long. Looked up from germline, CDR1 is SGHVS and CDR2 is FQNEAQ. The DNA of the CDR3 is TGTGCCAGCAGCACCCTTGCGGGAGGTGTAACAGATACGCAGTATTTT. Amino acids: CASSTLAGGVTDTQYF.

The count of this clone is one. The CDR3 DNA sequence: TGTGCCAGCAGCCTCCACGGGGCAGGGGGCTACACTGAAGCTTTCTTT. Protein sequence: CASSLHGAGGYTEAFF. The chain employs TRBV28 and TRBJ1-1, with 8 bases that match TRBD1. Germline-derived CDR1 and CDR2 are MDHEN and SYDVKM. Losses at the gene ends were 6 bases for V and 3 bases for J; bases not matched to a gene: 12. The CDR3 is 16 amino acids.

This chain joins TRBV7-6 and TRBJ2-7, with 9 nucleotides matching TRBD2. V trimming: 4 bases; J trimming: 4 bases; junction bases outside the gene matches: 14. Germline CDR1 is SGHVS and CDR2 is FNYEAQ. The CDR3 runs 17 residues. The CDR3 here is CASSSSSSSGGPYEQYF. The CDR3, as DNA: TGTGCCAGCAGCTCCTCGTCGAGCAGCGGGGGGCCTTACGAGCAGTACTTC.

About this clone itself: The same CDR3 is also encoded by other DNA sequences in this sample. The gene calls are TRBV5-1 and TRBJ2-2, with D possibly called TRBD1 or TRBD2 (6 bases each). The ends were cut back, 4 bases at V and 0 bases at J, with 10 bases in the middle. Germline CDR1 reads SGHRS; CDR2 reads YFSETQ. The CDR3 runs to 15 residues. CDR3 residues: CASSTGTANTGELFF. DNA of the CDR3: TGCGCCAGCAGCACAGGGACTGCGAACACCGGGGAGCTGTTTTTT. Based on the CDR3 plus reference TRBV5-1 and TRBJ2-2, the full variable domain is KAGVTQTPRYLIKTRGQQVTLSCSPISGHRSVSWYQQTPGQGLQFLFEYFSETQRNKGNFPGRFSGRQFSNSRSEMNVSTLELGDSALYLCASSTGTANTGELFFGEGSRLTVL.

The chain combines TRBV13 with TRBJ1-3, with unresolved D. Trimming took 0 bases from V and 0 from J, leaving 9 bases between them. CDR3 length: 16 residues. CDR1 PRHDT and CDR2 FYEKMQ come from the germline V gene (reference sequence). The CDR3 loop reads CASSLGSGVSGNTIYF. The CDR3 DNA sequence: TGTGCCAGCAGCTTAGGTTCCGGGGTCTCTGGAAACACCATATATTTT.